The source of this TCR beta chain is a study of T cell responses to AZD1222 COVID-19 vaccine (dated by TCRdb to the early 2020s). For context, the study as a whole: Because spike-specific TCR depth and breadth did not differ between the two schedules, AZD1222 recipients who got a second dose at roughly 4 weeks were pooled with those who got a second dose at roughly 12 weeks. TCR sequencing covered some 240 trial participants: about 210 given two doses of AZD1222 and about 26 given two doses of MenACWY control vaccine. Trial participants were enrolled by age into 18-55, 56-69 and 70-plus year subgroups, with roughly 160, 29 and 62 TCR-sequenced participants respectively. The study at large found these results: Conclusions about previously exposed vaccinees are limited because only six or seven AZD1222 recipients were SARS-CoV-2 seropositive at baseline. Most participants were white British and females outnumbered males, and the authors suggested that clonal diversity may have been underestimated. The whole spike protein was spanned by vaccine-associated CD4 TCRs, and dominant responses were seen in regions 160-218 and 743-854. Epitopes outside the regions mutated in the B.1.351 and B.1.1.7 variants were reportedly recognized by nearly half of the unique spike-specific TCRs. Because no samples from the day 14 peak response were available, repertoires could be characterized only after the peak T cell response. A significant rise in spike-specific TCR breadth and depth was observed after two AZD1222 doses relative to day 0 and relative to MenACWY recipients. The 56-69-year group was small, and its depth increase did not reach significance, likely because of low power.

The CDR3 regions of human TCRbeta chains were analyzed by immunosequencing. The original pipeline was this. Repertoire TCRs were matched against a reference library of SARS-CoV-2-specific TCRs generated with the MIRA antigen-specificity platform. Breadth was defined as the fraction of unique TCRs that were SARS-CoV-2-associated, and depth was defined as the fraction of total T cells that were SARS-CoV-2-associated. Using the MIRA data, every spike-specific TCR was mapped to the spike region that the TCR reacted to and assigned to either a CD4 or a CD8 class. Log10-transformed breadth and depth values were compared by one-way ANOVA with Sidak's multiple comparisons tests. The clones in this table, taken by TCRdb from immuneACCESS, are in-frame only. Not every clone is retained; where verified, under half of the shortfall comes from an unresolved V gene, and the cause of the rest is unknown. For V, J and clone size, that table is used; D and trimming come from the DNA. The sample records about 150,000 clones, around 85% of which are singletons. The ten top clones hold around 8% of the sample.

The time point label corresponds to: baseline before first vaccination. Vaccinee samples came from UK trials COV001 and COV002, including a single-blind randomized controlled phase 2/3 trial of AZD1222 (ChAdOx1 nCoV-19) in healthy adults. For TCRbeta chain sequencing, PBMC samples were collected from trial participants at day 0 and at day 28 after the second dose. The CDR3 measures 11 amino acids from cysteine to phenylalanine. The retained sequence is limited to the CDR3, 33 bases, with the frame set at the first base. Points on this clone: Its recognized antigen is unknown. One base away there is no much larger clone; base qualities are not given.

The sample here was peripheral blood, taken on day 0 of AZD1222 vaccination. The rearrangement combines TRBV21-1 with TRBJ1-1. TRBV21-1 is termed a pseudogene. The TCR comes from an adult in good health. CDR3 protein: CATPESTEAFF. The DNA sequence is TGTGCCACCCCTGAATCCACTGAAGCTTTCTTT.